This T cell receptor (beta chain) derives from a study of blood T cell repertoires in COVID-19. Study-level information: Samples of COVID-19 (acute and convalescent) were obtained from the United States, Italy and Spain. PBMCs, B-cell-depleted T cells, or T cells were the source of the cDNA or gDNA that made up the material.

Profiled with immunoSEQ multiplex PCR; TCRdb holds only in-frame clones, not every one. The sample records 380,000 or so clones, around 88% being singletons. This CDR3 is 15 amino acids long. Germline V gives CDR1 SNHLY, CDR2 FYNNEI. The trim removed 4 bases at V and 4 bases at J, leaving 7 bases unmatched. Those enrolled in Seattle joined during active infection and were followed longitudinally afterward. Sequenced sample: peripheral blood. The chain employs TRBV2 and TRBJ1-1, with 9 bases identical to TRBD1. This TCR derives from a woman aged 55-69 years with COVID-19, enrolled during active disease. CDR3 in DNA: TGTGCCAGCAGTGCGGACAGGGGATTGGGCACTGAAGCTTTCTTT. It codes for CASSADRGLGTEAFF.